Detailed here is one T cell receptor (beta chain). The data are from a study of shared T cell receptors in the human thymus. TCRdb's copy holds only in-frame clones and misses some; the assay was immunoSEQ multiplex PCR. There are approximately 580,000 clones in the sample; approximately 78% occur only once, and about 0.014% lies in the top ten. The germline gives CDR1 SGHNT, CDR2 YENEEA. There are 16 residues in the CDR3. V was cut by 1 base and J by 0 bases, with 10 bases left in between. This same sample was also part of a study on human thymus T cells. This second report adds: Corrective heart surgery yielded resections, and these provided the thymus tissue. Thymic repertoires of unrelated individuals were reported in related research to overlap highly.

This TCR came from a boy in the first two years of life with a congenital heart defect. The sample consisted of thymocytes. J is TRBJ1-3 and V is TRBV11-3; D not resolved. In DNA form, the CDR3 reads TGTGCCAGCAGCTTAGCGGCAGCGACCTCTGGAAACACCATATATTTT. Translating gives CASSLAAATSGNTIYF.